These 7 T cell receptor beta chains were sequenced from one sample in a study of shared clonotypes between healthy human individuals. Clones were sequenced by immunoSEQ multiplex PCR, and TCRdb holds only the in-frame ones, with some missing. This sample has approximately 2.4 million clones, with about 94% found just once. Sequenced: naive CD4+ T cells sorted from blood. As for subset: CD45RA+ positively selected. The receptor set was obtained from a man between 18 and 35 years old in good health.

The chain couples TRBV5-5 to TRBJ2-1; maybe TRBD2 (6 bases). CDR3 size: 15 residues. Germline loops: CDR1 SGHKS, CDR2 YYEKEE (reference sequence). V lost 3 bases to trimming and J lost 4 bases, with 14 bases between them. CDR3 in amino acids: CASSSPEGGYNEQFF. For the CDR3, the DNA is TGTGCCAGCAGCTCTCCGGAGGGCGGATACAATGAGCAGTTCTTC.

The chain links TRBV5-5 to TRBJ2-7; 10 bases match TRBD2. CDR3 length: 16 residues. Germline loops: CDR1 SGHKS, CDR2 YYEKEE (reference sequence). Germline trimming cut 4 bases from V and 3 bases from J; bases unmatched to any gene: 10. The CDR3 loop is CASSTGPLAGNYEQYF. CDR3 in DNA: TGTGCCAGCAGCACCGGTCCACTAGCGGGAAACTACGAGCAGTACTTC.

CDR3 nucleotide sequence: TGCGCCAGCAGCATTCCCAGGGACAGGGTCCAGCCCCAGCATTTT. The encoded protein is CASSIPRDRVQPQHF. This rearrangement joins TRBV5-1 to TRBJ1-5; 9 nucleotides align to TRBD1. V was pared by 4 bases and J by 7 bases, with 9 bases of the junction left unmatched. The germline V gene has CDR1 SGHRS and CDR2 YFSETQ. The CDR3 is made up of 15 amino acids.

V is TRBV27 and J is TRBJ1-5, with D possibly matching TRBD1 (6 bases). The CDR3 spans 15 residues. Germline CDR1 reads MNHEY; CDR2 reads SMNVEV (reference sequence). The germline V and J ends were trimmed by 10 bases and 1 base, with 17 bases remaining between them. The CDR3: CATRGLGVSNQPQHF. Written as DNA, the CDR3 is TGTGCCACCAGGGGTCTGGGGGTGAGCAATCAGCCCCAGCATTTT.

Only one count was recorded for this clone. The chain uses TRBV30 and TRBJ2-3, with D unclear. Germline CDR1 is GTSNPN and CDR2 is SVGIG (reference sequence). This CDR3 contains 12 residues. V lost 3 bases to trimming and J lost 4 bases, with 8 bases between them. CDR3 DNA: TGTGCCTGGAGCGCGAACGCAGATACGCAGTATTTT. This codes for CAWSANADTQYF. Variable domain in full (rest from reference TRBV30 and TRBJ2-3): SQTIHQWPATLVQPVGSPLSLECTVEGTSNPNLYWYRQAAGRGLQLLFYSVGIGQISSEVPQNLSASRPQDRQFILSSKKLLLSDSGFYLCAWSANADTQYFGPGTRLTVL.

This clone was observed a few times. The chain links TRBV5-1 to TRBJ1-3; 10 nucleotides agree with TRBD1. CDR3 length equals 16 residues. V dropped 3 bases and J dropped 4; count of bases not matched to a gene: 7. Germline assignment: CDR1 SGHRS and CDR2 YFSETQ. The CDR3 is CASSSLGQGLGNTIYF. The DNA of the CDR3 is TGCGCCAGCAGCTCGTTGGGACAGGGGTTAGGAAACACCATATATTTT.

This clone was recorded only once. The chain joins TRBV7-2 to TRBJ2-7; TRBD2 aligns across 12 bases. With 6 bases clipped from V and 4 bases from J, the junction kept 7 bases outside the gene matches. Per germline, CDR1 SGHTA and CDR2 FQGNSA. The CDR3 contains 15 residues. CDR3 in DNA: TGTGCCAGCAGTCAAGGGGGACTAGCGGGTTACGAGCAGTACTTC. Its translation: CASSQGGLAGYEQYF.